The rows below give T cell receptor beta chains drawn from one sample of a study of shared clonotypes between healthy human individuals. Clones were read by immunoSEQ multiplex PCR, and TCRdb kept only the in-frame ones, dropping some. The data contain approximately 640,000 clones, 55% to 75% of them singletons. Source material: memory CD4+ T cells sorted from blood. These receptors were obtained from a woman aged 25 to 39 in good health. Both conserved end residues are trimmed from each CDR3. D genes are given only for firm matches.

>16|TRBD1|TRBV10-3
AIAGIGQGAPFVGELF
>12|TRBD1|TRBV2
ASRRQGPNTEAF
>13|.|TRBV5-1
ASSSDSSSYNEQF
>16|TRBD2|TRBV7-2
ASSKQAHSGTILYEQY
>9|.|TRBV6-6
ASSSYDGYT
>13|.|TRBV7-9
ASRGTGASTDTQY
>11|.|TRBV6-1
ASSATRATEAF
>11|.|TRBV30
AWSALFGEKLF
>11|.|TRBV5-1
ASSAGREETQY
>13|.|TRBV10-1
ASSESADQYNEQF
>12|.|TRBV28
ASSRGGSYDEQY
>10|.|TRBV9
ASSRFGAQQF
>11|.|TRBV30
AWIPGARETQY
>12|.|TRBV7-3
ASSPSGSRYEQY
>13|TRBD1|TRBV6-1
ASRTGESVQETQY
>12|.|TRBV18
ASSPSGTNEKLF
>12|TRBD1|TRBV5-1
ASSLGQGLDEQF
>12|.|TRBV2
ASKGTTFGETQY
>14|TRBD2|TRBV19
ASSIQGRGASETQY
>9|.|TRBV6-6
ASRRNTEAF
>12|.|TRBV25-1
ASSAPNRNTEAF
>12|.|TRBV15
ATSTGTVNSPLH
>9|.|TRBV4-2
ASGARKEAF
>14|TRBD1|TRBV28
ASSPGRGRRNYGYT
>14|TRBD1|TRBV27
ASRADFRDRNYEQY
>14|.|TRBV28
ASTLFMGQSNQPQH
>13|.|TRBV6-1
ASSEIGAYYNEQF
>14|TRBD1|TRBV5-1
ASSLGQGTAKNIQY
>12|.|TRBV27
ASSLRAARGEQY
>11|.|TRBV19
ASSLDRNQPQH
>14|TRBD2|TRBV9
ASSVGLAGIGNEQF
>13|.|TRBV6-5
ASRPSSGANYGYT
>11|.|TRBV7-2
ASSGGPGRGYT
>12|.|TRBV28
ASSLYYGFEKLF
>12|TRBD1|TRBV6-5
ASSKYGTGNGYT
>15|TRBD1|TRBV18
ASSPSEGAGSNQPQH